The 20 T cell receptor beta chains below come from one sample, sequenced in a study of identical twins. TCRdb fed the 5' RACE reads into MiXCR, producing one record per CDR3 protein. This table holds 750,000 to 950,000 distinct CDR3 sequences, more than 9% found once. These data were likewise used in another study, on yellow fever vaccine responses in identical twins.

The sequencing input was PBMCs. These TCRs come from a woman aged 18-35 years in good health.

This chain uses TRBV6-5 with TRBJ1-1; unclear D gene. CDR1 and CDR2 (germline): MNHEY, SVGAGI. This CDR3 has 13 residues. Trimming shortened V by 2 bases and J by 7 bases, and 11 bases separated the two germline ends. CDR3 bases: TGTGCCAGCAGTTACACGAGATCGAATGAAGCTTTCTTT. This codes for CASSYTRSNEAFF.

This clonotype was seen more than once but under ten times. The V gene is TRBV3-1, the J gene TRBJ2-4, with 12 nucleotides matching TRBD1. Germline assignment: CDR1 LGHDT and CDR2 YNNKEL (reference sequence). J gave up 6 bases and V 4 bases, and 10 bases lay outside the gene matches. This CDR3 spans 17 amino acids. The CDR3 region is CASSPNPGQGARNIQYF. In DNA, the CDR3 is TGTGCCAGCAGCCCTAATCCGGGACAGGGGGCGAGAAACATTCAGTACTTC.

In DNA form, the CDR3 reads TGCGCCAGCAGCCAAGAAGGGGGGGCCAAGGGGGCGCTTACAGATACGCAGTATTTT. It encodes CASSQEGGAKGALTDTQYF. The rearrangement links TRBV4-1 to TRBJ2-3; perhaps D is TRBD1 or TRBD2 (7 bases each). The CDR3 runs to 19 residues. V lost 0 bases to trimming and J lost 3 bases, with 22 bases between them. Germline V gene data show CDR1 as MGHRA and CDR2 as YSYEKL.

The chain recombines TRBV5-1 with TRBJ2-1; 9 bases match TRBD2. This CDR3 has 20 amino acids. Losses at the gene ends were 4 bases for V and 4 bases for J; bases not matched to a gene: 21. Germline V gene sequence: CDR1 SGHRS, CDR2 YFSETQ. CDR3 loop: CASSRFRFPQAGGPYNEQFF. The CDR3 region has the DNA TGCGCCAGCAGCAGGTTTAGATTCCCCCAAGCGGGGGGCCCTTACAATGAGCAGTTCTTC. Using reference TRBV5-1 and TRBJ2-1 for the parts outside the CDR3, the full variable domain is KAGVTQTPRYLIKTRGQQVTLSCSPISGHRSVSWYQQTPGQGLQFLFEYFSETQRNKGNFPGRFSGRQFSNSRSEMNVSTLELGDSALYLCASSRFRFPQAGGPYNEQFFGPGTRLTVL.

This clonotype appeared many times. J is TRBJ1-1 and V is TRBV29-1; 9 nucleotides line up with TRBD1. The CDR3 extends over 14 amino acids. The ends lost 5 bases at V and 3 bases at J; junction bases unmatched: 7. Germline V gene sequence: CDR1 SQVTM, CDR2 ANQGSEA. For the CDR3, the DNA is TGCAGCGTTCTAGGGACAGGGAGGGACACTGAAGCTTTCTTT. Its protein product is CSVLGTGRDTEAFF. Using reference TRBV29-1 and TRBJ1-1 for the parts outside the CDR3, the full variable domain is SAVISQKPSRDICQRGTSLTIQCQVDSQVTMMFWYRQQPGQSLTLIATANQGSEATYESGFVIDKFPISRPNLTFSTLTVSNMSPEDSSIYLCSVLGTGRDTEAFFGQGTRLTVV.

This chain connects TRBV21-1 to TRBJ2-7; no DNA check was done on the table's D call, TRBD1. TRBV21-1 is given as a pseudogene. CDR3 length: 17 amino acids. This CDR3 reads CASSKGGWTVNSYEQYF. The CDR3 coding sequence is TGTGCCAGCAGCAAAGGGGGTTGGACAGTAAACTCCTACGAGCAGTACTTC.

The chain links TRBV12-3 or TRBV12-4 to TRBJ1-2; a possible D gene is TRBD1 (6 bases). The CDR3 runs 14 residues. V was cut by 6 bases and J by 7 bases, with 18 bases left in between. CDR3 region: CASSQAARGGGYTF. As DNA, the CDR3 is TGTGCCAGCAGCCAAGCCGCCAGGGGAGGTGGCTACACCTTC.

This clonotype was picked up a small number of times. V is TRBV6-5 and J is TRBJ1-6; D might be TRBD1 (6 bases). Per germline, CDR1 MNHEY and CDR2 SVGAGI. This CDR3 has 15 residues. V lost 2 bases, J lost 7 bases, and 12 bases lay in between. CDR3 sequence: CASSYTSDRNSPLHF. The CDR3 DNA is TGTGCCAGCAGTTACACCTCTGACAGGAATTCACCCCTCCACTTT.

This clonotype has only a few counts. This CDR3 is CASSHGTGDYEQYV. The CDR3 DNA is TGTGCCAGCAGCCACGGGACGGGAGACTACGAGCAGTACGTC. The genes are TRBV14 and TRBJ2-7; tentative D call: TRBD2 (6 bases). The CDR3 totals 14 residues. V was cut by 3 bases and J by 3 bases, with 12 bases left in between. Germline CDR1 reads SGHDN; CDR2 reads FVKESK.

This clonotype was recorded many times. The V and J genes are TRBV10-3 and TRBJ2-5; either TRBD1 or TRBD2 may fit D (5 bases each). Between the trimmed V and J ends, which lost 5 bases and 0 bases, there was a span of 7 bases. Looked up from germline, CDR1 is ENHRY and CDR2 is SYGVKD. The CDR3 runs 13 residues. CDR3 region: CAISRGHQETQYF. Here the CDR3 DNA reads TGTGCCATCAGTCGGGGCCACCAAGAGACCCAGTACTTC.

V is TRBV5-1 and J is TRBJ2-5; tentative D call: TRBD1 (6 bases). Trimming removed 0 bases at V and 1 base at J, with 13 bases between. CDR3 length: 16 residues. Germline values: CDR1 SGHRS, CDR2 YFSETQ. The CDR3 sequence is CASSLVGRGSQETQYF. CDR3 coding DNA: TGCGCCAGCAGCTTGGTGGGCAGGGGAAGCCAAGAGACCCAGTACTTC.

This clonotype was recorded many times. J is TRBJ1-5 and V is TRBV28; D is perhaps TRBD1 (6 bases). The CDR3 is 14 residues long. Germline V lookup: CDR1 MDHEN, CDR2 SYDVKM. Trimming cost V 9 bases and J 0 bases, with 12 bases left between them. CDR3 sequence reads: CASRGVYSNQPQHF. CDR3 nucleotide sequence: TGTGCCAGTAGGGGGGTGTATAGCAATCAGCCCCAGCATTTT.

V and J are TRBV9 and TRBJ1-1; D remains ambiguous. The germline V gene encodes CDR1 SGDLS and CDR2 YYNGEE. Trimming stripped 0 bases from V and 7 bases from J, with 16 bases between. This CDR3 region has 15 residues. The CDR3 DNA reads TGTGCCAGCAGCGTAGAACATTATACCTCCCATGAAGCTTTCTTT. Translating it yields CASSVEHYTSHEAFF.

A few counts support this clonotype. The chain has TRBV6-5 and TRBJ2-2; the D gene is possibly TRBD2 (5 bases). Germline V gives CDR1 MNHEY, CDR2 SVGAGI. There are 15 residues in the CDR3. Trimming stripped 0 bases from V and 6 bases from J, with 11 bases between. This CDR3 reads CASSYSDGVAGELFF. Here the CDR3 DNA reads TGTGCCAGCAGTTACTCCGACGGGGTGGCCGGGGAGCTGTTTTTT.

The chain combines TRBV18 with TRBJ2-5; 10 positions agree with TRBD2. Per the germline V gene, CDR1 is KGHSH and CDR2 is LQKENI. Germline trimming cut 0 bases from V and 6 bases from J; bases unmatched to any gene: 10. The CDR3 runs 17 residues. CDR3 nucleotide sequence: TGTGCCAGCTCACCACCGCGTCTAAGCGGGGGGGTCCAGACCCAGTACTTC. This codes for CASSPPRLSGGVQTQYF.

The chain uses TRBV9 and TRBJ2-4; D is unclear. The V gene's germline CDR1 is SGDLS and CDR2 YYNGEE. V was cut by 0 bases and J by 8 bases, with 9 bases left in between. The CDR3 length is 13 residues. This chain's CDR3 is CASSVDVGDIQYF. DNA of the CDR3: TGTGCCAGCAGCGTAGACGTTGGGGACATTCAGTACTTC.

This chain joins TRBV28 and TRBJ2-7, with 9 bases lining up with TRBD1. The CDR3 is 16 residues long. The V gene's germline CDR1 is MDHEN and CDR2 SYDVKM. With 6 bases clipped from V and 5 bases from J, the junction kept 14 bases outside the gene matches. CDR3 nucleotides: TGTGCCAGCAGCCCCCCGACAGGGGGAGTTTTTAACGAGCAGTACGTC. Translation gives CASSPPTGGVFNEQYV.

This sequence joins TRBV5-1 and TRBJ2-3; D may be TRBD1 or TRBD2 (5 bases each). CDR1 and CDR2 from the germline V gene are SGHRS and YFSETQ. V was pared by 5 bases and J by 5 bases, with 18 bases between. The CDR3 extends over 15 amino acids. The CDR3 reads CASSGSYGTGDTQYF. As DNA, the CDR3 is TGCGCCAGCAGTGGTAGCTACGGGACCGGAGATACGCAGTATTTT.

This clonotype was seen ten or more times. CDR3 bases: TGTGCCAGCAGTTTTCGCGGGGGGTATGGCTACACCTTC. Its translation: CASSFRGGYGYTF. This chain joins TRBV12-3 or TRBV12-4 and TRBJ1-2; a possible D gene is TRBD1 (5 bases). The CDR3 has 13 residues. Trimming removed 3 bases from V and 5 bases from J, with 10 bases in between.

The DNA of the CDR3 is TGCGCCAGCAGCTTGGCTAGCGGGAGTGGTGAGACCCAGTACTTC. The encoded protein is CASSLASGSGETQYF. V gene TRBV5-1 combines with J gene TRBJ2-5; TRBD2 matches 10 bases. CDR3 length: 15 amino acids. Per the germline V gene, CDR1 is SGHRS and CDR2 is YFSETQ. Losses at the gene ends were 0 bases for V and 5 bases for J; bases not matched to a gene: 4.